This TCR beta chain is from a study of blood T cell repertoires in COVID-19. Background on the study: Acute-phase and convalescent COVID-19 samples originated in the United States, Italy and Spain. The analysed material was cDNA or gDNA that came from T cells, B-cell-depleted T cells, or PBMCs.

Using immunoSEQ multiplex PCR, the repertoire was profiled, and TCRdb retains in-frame clones only, with some absent. The sample includes approximately 170,000 clones, around 85% seen only once; the top ten take 3% to 3.5%. Those enrolled, adults aged roughly 18 to 89 years, came from about two dozen US areas. Symptom resolution, clearance, or two negative PCRs marked donors in Cohort 3 as recovered. V shed 4 bases, J shed 3 bases, and the junction held 9 bases outside the gene matches. Germline values: CDR1 SGHRS, CDR2 YFSETQ. The CDR3 has 15 residues. Specimen: PBMCs or T cells enriched from blood (not recorded which). This receptor was identified in a young woman who had recovered from COVID-19. The rearrangement links TRBV5-1 to TRBJ2-7, with 8 positions matching TRBD1. CDR3 sequence reads: CASSPGQAFNYEQYF. DNA for the CDR3: TGCGCCAGCAGCCCGGGACAGGCGTTCAACTACGAGCAGTACTTC.